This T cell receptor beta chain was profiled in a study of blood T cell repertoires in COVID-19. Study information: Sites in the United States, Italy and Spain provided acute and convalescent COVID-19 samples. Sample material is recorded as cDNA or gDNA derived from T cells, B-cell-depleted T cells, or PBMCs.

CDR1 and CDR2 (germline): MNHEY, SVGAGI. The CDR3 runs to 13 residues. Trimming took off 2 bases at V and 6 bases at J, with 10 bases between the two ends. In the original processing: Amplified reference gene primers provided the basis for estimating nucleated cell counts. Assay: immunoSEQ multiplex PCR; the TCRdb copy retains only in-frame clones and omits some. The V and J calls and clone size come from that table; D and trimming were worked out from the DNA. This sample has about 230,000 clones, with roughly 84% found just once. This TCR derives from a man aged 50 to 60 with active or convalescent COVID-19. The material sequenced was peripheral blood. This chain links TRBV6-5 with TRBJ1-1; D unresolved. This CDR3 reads CASSYGAWSEAFF. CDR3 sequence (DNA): TGTGCCAGCAGTTACGGAGCGTGGTCTGAAGCTTTCTTT.